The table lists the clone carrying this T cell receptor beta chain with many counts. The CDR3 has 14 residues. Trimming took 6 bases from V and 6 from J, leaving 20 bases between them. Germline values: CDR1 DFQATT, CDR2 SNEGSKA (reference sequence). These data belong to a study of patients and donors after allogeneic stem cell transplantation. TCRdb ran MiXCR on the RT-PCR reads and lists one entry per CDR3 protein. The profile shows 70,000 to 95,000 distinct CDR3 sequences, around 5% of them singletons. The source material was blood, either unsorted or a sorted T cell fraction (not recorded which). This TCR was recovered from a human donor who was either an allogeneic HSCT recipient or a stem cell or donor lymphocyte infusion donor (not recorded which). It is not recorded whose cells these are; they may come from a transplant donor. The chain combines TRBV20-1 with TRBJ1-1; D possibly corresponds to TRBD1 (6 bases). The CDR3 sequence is CSARFTTGFPEAFF. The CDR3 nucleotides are TGCAGTGCCCGGTTTACTACAGGGTTCCCTGAAGCTTTCTTT.